Below, 29 T cell receptor beta chains from the same sample are listed, as sequenced in a study of T cells in Graves' hyperthyroidism and ophthalmopathy. RNA transcripts provided the source from which TCR beta CDR3 regions were amplified. The HTBI set primed first-round TCR CDR3 RT-PCR. TCRdb recomputed calls from the multiplex PCR reads with MiXCR, one row per CDR3 protein. The sample yields 300,000 to 450,000 distinct CDR3 sequences, roughly 15% seen once. Material for sequencing was blood. Source of these receptors: a woman aged 30 to 39 with Graves' ophthalmopathy.

The chain is built from TRBV7-9 and TRBJ1-1; D not resolved. The CDR3 is 15 residues long. V lost 8 bases to trimming and J lost 6 bases, with 22 bases between them. Germline assignment: CDR1 SEHNR and CDR2 FQNEAQ (reference sequence). The CDR3 nucleotides are TGTGCCAGCTCCCCTCCGGCGGGGTTTTGGTCTGAAGCTTTCTTT. Encoded protein: CASSPPAGFWSEAFF.

This clonotype was counted at least ten times. The chain carries TRBV28 and TRBJ1-4, with D hard to call. The V gene's germline CDR1 is MDHEN and CDR2 SYDVKM. The V end was cut by 7 bases, the J end by 5 bases, with 11 bases between. The CDR3 totals 13 residues. CDR3 nucleotides: TGTGCCAGCACCCCAAACACAAATGAAAAACTGTTTTTT. Protein product: CASTPNTNEKLFF.

This clonotype was detected a few times. This chain links TRBV19 with TRBJ1-1; no firm D call. In germline, CDR1 is LNHDA, CDR2 SQIVND (reference sequence). This CDR3 contains 11 residues. V was cut by 7 bases and J by 1 base, with 4 bases left in between. The CDR3 coding sequence is TGTGCCAGTAACACGAACACTGAAGCTTTCTTT. It codes for CASNTNTEAFF. Full variable domain (rest looked up from reference TRBV19 and TRBJ1-1): DGGITQSPKYLFRKEGQNVTLSCEQNLNHDAMYWYRQDPGQGLRLIYYSQIVNDFQKGDIAEGYSVSREKKESFPLTVTSAQKNPTAFYLCASNTNTEAFFGQGTRLTVV.

The chain has TRBV20-1 and TRBJ2-2; 8 bases map to TRBD1. Trimming at V came to 4 bases and at J to 4 bases, leaving 14 bases not matched to a gene. Germline V gives CDR1 DFQATT, CDR2 SNEGSKA (reference sequence). This CDR3 comprises 17 residues. CDR3 DNA sequence: TGCAGTGCTACAGACCGCCGGGGACAGGTGGGCACCGGGGAGCTGTTTTTT. It translates to CSATDRRGQVGTGELFF.

This clonotype was detected many times. The CDR3 nucleotides read TGTGCCAGCAGCTTTGGGACAGACCCTAATGAAAAACTGTTTTTT. It is translated as CASSFGTDPNEKLFF. This chain links TRBV5-6 with TRBJ1-4; the match to TRBD1 covers 7 bases. CDR1 is SGHDT and CDR2 is YYEEEE in the germline V gene. After removal of 2 bases from V and 3 bases from J, the junction contained 4 bases not matched to a gene. The CDR3 extends over 15 amino acids.

A few counts support this clonotype. The chain uses TRBV29-1 and TRBJ2-4, with D uncertain. The germline CDR1 and CDR2 sequences are SQVTM and ANQGSEA. V was pared by 4 bases and J by 0 bases, with 13 bases between. The CDR3 is 15 amino acids. The CDR3 region is CSVGAGSIAKNIQYF. CDR3 in DNA: TGCAGCGTTGGAGCAGGATCAATAGCCAAAAACATTCAGTACTTC.

The J gene is TRBJ1-4, the V gene TRBV4-1, with 11 bases that match TRBD1. CDR3 length: 18 residues. Germline V gives CDR1 MGHRA, CDR2 YSYEKL. With V trimmed by 1 base and J by 7 bases, 11 bases remained unmatched. The CDR3 DNA reads TGCGCCAGCAGCCAAGGGTTTCGGACAGGGGGCTCTCTTGAAAAACTGTTTTTT. Translation: CASSQGFRTGGSLEKLFF.

This clonotype was counted a few times. It may be a read error: a sequence one base away is much more abundant. Because the CDR3 is missing its conserved closing phenylalanine or tryptophan, this is likely a read error. The V gene is TRBV7-2, the J gene TRBJ2-5, with 9 bases lining up with TRBD2. The J segment lost 5 bases and the V segment lost 2 bases, leaving 6 bases of the junction unmatched. This CDR3 is 15 amino acids long. The germline gives CDR1 SGHTA, CDR2 FQGNSA. The CDR3 bases are TGTGCCAGCAGCTTATTGCGGGGGGGCGGGGAGACCCAGTACCTC. Its protein is CASSLLRGGGETQYL.

This clonotype occurred a few times. The CDR3, as DNA: TGTGCCAGCAGCCCACCGACGGAATACAATGAGCAGTTCTTC. It is translated as CASSPPTEYNEQFF. This chain links TRBV7-9 with TRBJ2-1, with unresolved D. Germline V gene data show CDR1 as SEHNR and CDR2 as FQNEAQ (reference sequence). Trimming cost V 5 bases and J 4 bases, with 12 bases left between them. This CDR3 spans 14 amino acids.

This chain uses TRBV29-1 with TRBJ1-3; D perhaps matches TRBD1 (6 bases). CDR1 and CDR2 from the germline V gene are SQVTM and ANQGSEA. V was shortened by 0 bases and J by 2 bases, with 20 bases between the two germline ends. This CDR3 is built from 18 residues. The CDR3 region has the DNA TGCAGCGTTGAAGATCTAGGGGGGAAAAGCGCAACTGGAAACACCATATATTTT. Its translation: CSVEDLGGKSATGNTIYF.

The rearrangement joins TRBV19 to TRBJ1-5, with 7 bases that match TRBD1. Germline CDR1 reads LNHDA; CDR2 reads SQIVND (reference sequence). The CDR3 has 15 residues. V shed 6 bases, J shed 8 bases, and the junction held 13 bases outside the gene matches. Written as DNA, the CDR3 is TGTGCCAGTAGCAAACCCCAGGGACAGCTGAAGCCCCAGCATTTT. Translation gives CASSKPQGQLKPQHF.

This clonotype has more than one count but fewer than ten. CDR3 nucleotides: TGTGCCAGCAGCTTAAGGGAGGAGCAGTTCTTC. This sequence encodes CASSLREEQFF. The chain recombines TRBV13 with TRBJ2-1; D may be TRBD2 (5 bases). Trimming took 2 bases from V and 10 from J, leaving 6 bases between them. CDR1 PRHDT and CDR2 FYEKMQ come from the germline V gene (reference sequence). This CDR3 region has 11 residues.

The chain recombines TRBV11-2 with TRBJ2-4; 10 bases map to TRBD1. Looked up from germline, CDR1 is SGHAT and CDR2 is FQNNGV. The CDR3 is 19 residues long. V shed 4 bases and J 0 bases; nucleotides not matched to a gene: 12. The DNA of the CDR3 is TGTGCCAGCAGCTATGGGGGGACAGGGGAAACGCTAGCCAAAAACATTCAGTACTTC. Translating gives CASSYGGTGETLAKNIQYF.

In its sample, this clonotype was seen many times. V gene TRBV20-1 combines with J gene TRBJ2-7; 8 bases line up with TRBD1. The CDR3 length is 14 residues. V was clipped by 1 base and J by 1 base; unmatched bases: 3. Germline lookup yields CDR1 DFQATT and CDR2 SNEGSKA (reference sequence). CDR3 DNA: TGCAGTGCTAGAGGAGGACAGGGATCCTACGAGCAGTACTTC. It yields the protein CSARGGQGSYEQYF.

V usage is TRBV5-6 and J usage is TRBJ2-1; the match to TRBD1 covers 9 bases. Per the germline V gene, CDR1 is SGHDT and CDR2 is YYEEEE. The CDR3 contains 16 residues. J gave up 6 bases and V 3 bases, and 10 bases lay outside the gene matches. The chain's CDR3 is CASSSGTGNFGNEQFF. In DNA, the CDR3 is TGTGCCAGCAGCTCCGGGACAGGGAATTTCGGCAATGAGCAGTTCTTC.

Concerning this clonotype: Sequence at one end of the junction differs from germline and may be a read error. The rearrangement uses TRBV4-2 and TRBJ2-2; D may be TRBD2 (6 bases). There are 17 residues in the CDR3. CDR1 is LGHNA, CDR2 YNFKEQ, per germline. In nucleotides, the CDR3 is TGTGCCAGCAGCCAGTCCGGACTATCACTGAACGCCGGGGAGCTGTTTTTT. Its translation is CASSQSGLSLNAGELFF.

The J gene is TRBJ1-1, the V gene TRBV24-1, with a possible D match to TRBD1 (6 bases). V lost 4 bases and J 8 bases, leaving 7 bases between the germline ends. CDR1 is KGHDR, CDR2 SFDVKD, per germline. The CDR3 is 11 amino acids. The CDR3 loop is CATSEGAEAFF. The CDR3 DNA sequence: TGTGCCACCAGTGAGGGGGCGGAAGCTTTCTTT.

Ten or more counts support this clonotype. V and J are TRBV7-3 and TRBJ2-2; no clear D gene. V was clipped by 1 base and J by 7 bases, with 7 bases between them. There are 13 residues in the CDR3. Germline-derived CDR1 and CDR2 are SGHTA and FQGTGA. CDR3 nucleotides: TGTGCCAGCAGCTTAATTACGGGCGGGGAGCTGTTTTTT. Its translation is CASSLITGGELFF.

The chain is built from TRBV7-3 and TRBJ2-1; D tentatively fits TRBD1 or TRBD2 (5 bases each). Germline V gene sequence: CDR1 SGHTA, CDR2 FQGTGA. This CDR3 is built from 19 residues. V dropped 2 bases and J dropped 3 bases, with 23 bases sitting between them. The CDR3, as DNA: TGTGCCAGCAGCTTATCAGAGGTCGTCGCCCGGGACCTCTACAATGAGCAGTTCTTC. Translation: CASSLSEVVARDLYNEQFF.

This clonotype has ten or more counts. V gene TRBV28 combines with J gene TRBJ1-6; D may be TRBD1 (5 bases). The CDR3 contains 15 residues. Trimming took 5 bases from V and 1 from J, leaving 9 bases between them. Germline lookup yields CDR1 MDHEN and CDR2 SYDVKM. The CDR3 protein is CASSPGWSYNSPLHF. Here the CDR3 DNA reads TGTGCCAGCAGTCCAGGGTGGTCCTATAATTCACCCCTCCACTTT.

Remarks on this clonotype: With a much larger clone just one base away, this may be a read error. The CDR3 bases are TGTGCCAGCAGTTACGTCGGCAGGGACCACTATGGCTACACCTTC. This sequence encodes CASSYVGRDHYGYTF. The chain is built from TRBV6-5 and TRBJ1-2; D is perhaps TRBD1 (5 bases). Looked up from germline, CDR1 is MNHEY and CDR2 is SVGAGI. The CDR3 has 15 residues. Trimming pared 2 bases from V and 3 bases from J, leaving 13 bases between.

Ten or more counts support this clonotype. The rearrangement links TRBV27 to TRBJ1-5, with D possibly being TRBD1 (5 bases). V lost 4 bases to trimming and J lost 4 bases, with 11 bases between them. Germline V lookup: CDR1 MNHEY, CDR2 SMNVEV (reference sequence). This CDR3 region has 14 residues. The CDR3 protein is CASSYGAKNQPQHF. CDR3 bases: TGTGCCAGCAGTTATGGGGCGAAAAATCAGCCCCAGCATTTT.

This clonotype was seen at least ten times. The J gene is TRBJ2-3, the V gene TRBV24-1; 9 nucleotides match TRBD1. This CDR3 has 17 residues. The J segment lost 2 bases and the V segment lost 3 bases, leaving 8 bases of the junction unmatched. Germline CDR1 is KGHDR and CDR2 is SFDVKD. The CDR3 here is CATSDGRTGDFTDTQYF. The CDR3 coding sequence is TGTGCCACCAGTGATGGGCGGACAGGGGACTTCACAGATACGCAGTATTTT.

CDR3 sequence reads: CASSVQGGDTGELFF. The CDR3 DNA reads TGTGCCAGCAGCGTACAGGGAGGTGACACCGGGGAGCTGTTTTTT. The chain is built from TRBV5-6 and TRBJ2-2; D tentatively fits TRBD1 or TRBD2 (6 bases each). The V and J ends lost 4 bases and 3 bases respectively, with 13 bases between them. The V gene's germline CDR1 is SGHDT and CDR2 YYEEEE. The CDR3 runs 15 residues.

This clonotype was seen ten or more times. The chain has TRBV29-1 and TRBJ2-7, with D maybe TRBD2 (7 bases). With 6 bases removed from V and 6 bases from J, the gap between germline ends came to 24 bases. In germline, CDR1 is SQVTM, CDR2 ANQGSEA. This CDR3 spans 15 amino acids. CDR3 nucleotides: TGCAGCGTGCACAAAGGGGGGGGGCCGCCGGGCGAGCAGTACTTC. Translating gives CSVHKGGGPPGEQYF.

The table lists this clonotype with many counts. The chain has TRBV11-2 and TRBJ1-5, with D unclear. This CDR3 contains 15 residues. Germline V CDR1 and CDR2: SGHAT, FQNNGV. V was shortened by 2 bases and J by 3 bases, with 11 bases between the two germline ends. CDR3 sequence: CASSLRGQVNQPQHF. The CDR3 nucleotides read TGTGCCAGCAGCTTAAGAGGGCAGGTCAATCAGCCCCAGCATTTT.

As to this clonotype: A clone one base away is much larger, so this may be a read error. V is TRBV30 and J is TRBJ1-1, with TRBD1 matching 7 bases. Germline values: CDR1 GTSNPN, CDR2 SVGIG (reference sequence). Unmatched junction bases numbered 10, after V lost 3 bases and J lost 3 bases. This CDR3 is built from 15 residues. The CDR3 loop is CAWSNTVRGDTEAFF. The DNA for the CDR3 is TGTGCCTGGAGCAACACAGTCAGGGGGGACACTGAAGCTTTCTTT.

This clonotype was seen many times. This chain links TRBV6-1 with TRBJ2-5, with D possibly TRBD2 on 5 matching bases. This CDR3 has 15 amino acids. Germline-derived CDR1 and CDR2 are MNHNS and SASEGT. V lost 4 bases and J lost 2, with 14 bases in between. CDR3 amino acids: CASSGTDYAQETQYF. CDR3 DNA: TGTGCCAGCAGTGGAACTGACTATGCGCAAGAGACCCAGTACTTC.

The V and J genes are TRBV5-1 and TRBJ2-7, with D possibly being TRBD1 (5 bases). Germline CDR1 is SGHRS and CDR2 is YFSETQ. V was clipped by 4 bases and J by 3 bases, with 14 bases between them. The CDR3 sequence is 14 residues long. The CDR3 sequence is CASSVTVPNYEQYF. The CDR3 nucleotides are TGCGCCAGCAGCGTGACAGTTCCGAACTACGAGCAGTACTTC.